A selection of T cell receptor beta chains follows, all from one sample in a study of blood T cells in healthy people across ages. TCRdb independently ran MiXCR on the 5' RACE reads; one entry per CDR3 protein. Counted here are about 1.7 million distinct CDR3 sequences, about 28% occurring once; the ten biggest clones make up 7.7%. Sample: blood. Source of these receptors: a woman aged 25 to 45 in good health. The CDR3 runs from the conserved cysteine through the conserved F or W. Each record gives: clone size, J gene, V gene, D gene, CDR3 protein, CDR3 DNA. D genes are given only for firm matches. Clone size is shown for a subset of rows, as once, few, many or a class of expanded clone.

.,TRBJ1-3,TRBV14,.,CASSWNGNTIYF,TGTGCCAGCAGCTGGAATGGAAACACCATATATTTT
.,TRBJ2-3,TRBV2,TRBD2,CASDPLAGGSDTQYF,TGTGCCAGTGACCCACTAGCGGGGGGGTCAGATACGCAGTATTTT
.,TRBJ1-1,TRBV12-3/TRBV12-4,TRBD1,CASSPYTGTGKLNTEAFF,TGTGCCAGCAGTCCATACACCGGGACAGGGAAATTGAACACTGAAGCTTTCTTT
.,TRBJ2-7,TRBV2,.,CASSARGAYEQYF,TGTGCCAGCAGTGCCAGGGGCGCCTACGAGCAGTACTTC
.,TRBJ2-3,TRBV20-1,TRBD2,CSARSAGGHTDTQYF,TGCAGTGCTAGATCGGCGGGAGGACACACAGATACGCAGTATTTT
many,TRBJ2-7,TRBV20-1,TRBD2,CSAHSSGSTYEQYF,TGCAGTGCGCATTCTAGCGGGAGTACCTACGAGCAGTACTTC
few,TRBJ2-1,TRBV6-5,TRBD1,CASRETGAGYNEQFF,TGTGCCAGCAGGGAGACAGGGGCCGGGTACAATGAGCAGTTCTTC
.,TRBJ2-7,TRBV29-1,.,CSVLRAGAYEQYF,TGCAGCGTCCTTCGGGCAGGGGCCTACGAGCAGTACTTC
.,TRBJ1-2,TRBV7-9,.,CASETDFNPIYGYTF,TGTGCCAGCGAGACAGACTTTAACCCGATATATGGCTACACCTTC
few,TRBJ2-3,TRBV20-1,TRBD2,CSALGLASDTQYF,TGCAGTGCCCTCGGACTAGCTTCAGATACGCAGTATTTT
.,TRBJ2-1,TRBV7-9,TRBD2,CASSLLAGDVEQFF,TGTGCCAGCAGCTTGCTAGCGGGAGATGTGGAGCAGTTCTTC
few,TRBJ2-1,TRBV6-5,TRBD2,CASILGTSGRVEQFF,TGTGCCAGCATTCTAGGGACTAGCGGGAGAGTTGAGCAGTTCTTC
.,TRBJ1-2,TRBV5-1,TRBD1,CASGFDRALYGYTF,TGCGCCAGCGGCTTCGACAGGGCCCTCTATGGCTACACCTTC